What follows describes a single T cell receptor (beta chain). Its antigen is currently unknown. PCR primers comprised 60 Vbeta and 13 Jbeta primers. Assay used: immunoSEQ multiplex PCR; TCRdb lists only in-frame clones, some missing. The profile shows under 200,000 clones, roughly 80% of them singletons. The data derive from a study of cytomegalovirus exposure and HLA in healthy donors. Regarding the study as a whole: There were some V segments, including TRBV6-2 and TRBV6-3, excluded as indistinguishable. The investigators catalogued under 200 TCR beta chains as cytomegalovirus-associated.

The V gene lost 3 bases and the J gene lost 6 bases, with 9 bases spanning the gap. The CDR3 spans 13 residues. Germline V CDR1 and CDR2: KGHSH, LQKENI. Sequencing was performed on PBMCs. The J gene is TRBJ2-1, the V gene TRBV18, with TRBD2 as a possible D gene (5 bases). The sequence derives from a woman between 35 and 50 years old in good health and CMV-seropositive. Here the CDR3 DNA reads TGTGCCAGCTCACCTCGGCGGGCCAATGAGCAGTTCTTC. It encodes CASSPRRANEQFF.